The clone carrying this T cell receptor beta chain showed up many times. The CDR3 length is 20 residues. The germline gives CDR1 KGHDR, CDR2 SFDVKD. V dropped 0 bases and J dropped 2; count of bases not matched to a gene: 14. The source material, RNA transcripts, was used to amplify TCR beta CDR3 regions. Using the HTBI primer set, a first-round RT-PCR was run on the TCR CDR3. Via MiXCR, TCRdb re-called the multiplex PCR reads, giving one row per CDR3 protein. The sample has around 400,000 distinct CDR3 sequences; 13% are singletons. The data were obtained in a study of T cells in Graves' hyperthyroidism and ophthalmopathy.

The chain carries TRBV24-1 and TRBJ2-3, with 9 nucleotides matching TRBD2. Sequencing was done on a sample of blood. The receptor comes from a woman aged 18-29 years with Graves' hyperthyroidism. The CDR3 region is CATSDLQASGKPKPTDTQYF. CDR3 nucleotides: TGTGCCACCAGTGATTTGCAGGCTAGCGGGAAACCTAAACCCACAGATACGCAGTATTTT.